The 20 T cell receptor beta chains in this list originate from one sample, sequenced in a study of CD8 T cells in Susac syndrome. About 0.45 to 1 ug RNA was reverse transcribed with random hexamers. From the immunoSEQ multiplex PCR reads, TCRdb called clonotypes with MiXCR, one entry per CDR3 protein. The table records 150,000 to 200,000 distinct CDR3 sequences, around 94% of them present only once. The sequenced material came from CD4+ T cells from PBMCs. Receptor source: a human donor in good health.

The chain's CDR3 is CSASPTGTGGVTQYF. As DNA, the CDR3 is TGCAGTGCGTCGCCAACCGGGACAGGGGGGGTGACCCAGTACTTC. The chain recombines TRBV20-1 with TRBJ2-5; 11 bases are shared with TRBD1. CDR1 DFQATT and CDR2 SNEGSKA come from the germline V gene (reference sequence). There are 15 residues in the CDR3. V shed 6 bases, J shed 7 bases, and the junction held 13 bases outside the gene matches.

This clonotype was seen a few times. This chain links TRBV6-2 or TRBV6-3 with TRBJ2-2; D is perhaps TRBD1 or TRBD2 (5 bases each). Between the trimmed V and J ends, which lost 4 bases and 4 bases, there was a span of 7 bases. The length of the CDR3 is 13 residues. CDR1 MNHEY and CDR2 SVGEGT come from the germline V gene. The CDR3 loop is CASSSGPTGELFF. CDR3 nucleotides: TGTGCCAGCAGTTCGGGACCCACCGGGGAGCTGTTTTTT.

This chain connects TRBV5-1 to TRBJ1-6; 10 nucleotides match TRBD1. The CDR3 spans 15 residues. V was pared by 4 bases and J by 10 bases, with 8 bases of the junction left unmatched. The germline gives CDR1 SGHRS, CDR2 YFSETQ. The CDR3 DNA follows: TGCGCCAGCAGCGGCGGGACAGGGGAAAGATCACCCCTCCACTTT. Residues: CASSGGTGERSPLHF.

Here the CDR3 reads CAWGADTEAFF. CDR3 in DNA: TGTGCCTGGGGCGCCGACACTGAAGCTTTCTTT. The chain recombines TRBV30 with TRBJ1-1, with D unresolved. The V end lost 5 bases, the J end lost 3 bases, and 7 bases lay between the germline ends. Germline assignment: CDR1 GTSNPN and CDR2 SVGIG (reference sequence). The CDR3 totals 11 residues.

This clonotype appeared once. This rearrangement joins TRBV20-1 to TRBJ1-3; D uncertain. CDR1 and CDR2 from the germline V gene are DFQATT and SNEGSKA (reference sequence). V was pared by 2 bases and J by 0 bases, with 11 bases between. The CDR3 extends over 15 amino acids. CDR3 coding DNA: TGCAGTGCTAGATCCGACTCGCCCTCTGGAAACACCATATATTTT. It encodes CSARSDSPSGNTIYF.

The chain links TRBV15 to TRBJ2-3; D gene ambiguous. Trimming left V 0 bases short and J 0 bases short, with 13 bases between. CDR1 and CDR2 (germline): LNHNV, YYDKDF (reference sequence). The CDR3 loop spans 17 amino acids. CDR3 residues: CATSRDYNPWSTDTQYF. The DNA of the CDR3 is TGTGCCACCAGCAGAGATTATAACCCCTGGAGCACAGATACGCAGTATTTT.

The V gene is TRBV12-3 or TRBV12-4, the J gene TRBJ2-3; no clear D gene. Trimming left V 3 bases short and J 4 bases short, with 8 bases between. The CDR3 spans 13 residues. CDR3 sequence reads: CASSFLLADTQYF. DNA of the CDR3: TGTGCCAGCAGTTTTCTTTTGGCAGATACGCAGTATTTT.

The V and J genes are TRBV15 and TRBJ2-5, with 10 bases aligning to TRBD2. Looked up from germline, CDR1 is LNHNV and CDR2 is YYDKDF (reference sequence). Trimming removed 1 base from V and 2 bases from J; junction bases left unmatched: 7. This CDR3 spans 17 amino acids. CDR3 sequence (DNA): TGTGCCACCAGCAGAGGGGGACCGACTAGCGGGCAAGAGACCCAGTACTTC. Translated, it gives CATSRGGPTSGQETQYF.

J is TRBJ2-6 and V is TRBV9; no firm D call. CDR1 is SGDLS, CDR2 YYNGEE, per germline. The CDR3 has 17 amino acids. The V and J ends lost 0 bases and 2 bases respectively, with 12 bases between them. The DNA for the CDR3 is TGTGCCAGCAGCGTAGCCCCCTGGGAAGCTGGGGCCAACGTCCTGACTTTC. Translating gives CASSVAPWEAGANVLTF.

The chain couples TRBV20-1 to TRBJ2-3; 9 bases are shared with TRBD2. The CDR3 is made up of 15 amino acids. The germline CDR1 and CDR2 sequences are DFQATT and SNEGSKA (reference sequence). The ends lost 3 bases at V and 5 bases at J; junction bases unmatched: 9. The CDR3 DNA follows: TGCAGTGCTAGCGGGCTAGCGGGGAAGGGAGATACGCAGTATTTT. Translating gives CSASGLAGKGDTQYF.

The rearrangement uses TRBV19 and TRBJ1-2, with 12 bases lining up with TRBD1. Germline trimming cut 7 bases from V and 5 bases from J; bases unmatched to any gene: 5. Germline V gives CDR1 LNHDA, CDR2 SQIVND (reference sequence). The CDR3 extends over 14 amino acids. CDR3 residues: CASTRDRGLYGYTF. Here the CDR3 DNA reads TGTGCCAGTACCCGGGACAGGGGGCTGTATGGCTACACCTTC.

This sequence joins TRBV29-1 and TRBJ2-3; the D gene could be TRBD1 or TRBD2 (5 bases each). Germline V lookup: CDR1 SQVTM, CDR2 ANQGSEA. The CDR3 sequence is 13 residues long. V was pared by 8 bases and J by 2 bases, with 14 bases between. The CDR3 spells CSPWDRNTDTQYF. The CDR3 coding sequence is TGCAGCCCCTGGGACCGGAACACAGATACGCAGTATTTT.

This rearrangement joins TRBV29-1 to TRBJ2-7; maybe TRBD1 (7 bases). CDR1 is SQVTM and CDR2 is ANQGSEA in the germline V gene. V lost 7 bases to trimming and J lost 9 bases, with 19 bases between them. This CDR3 comprises 12 residues. The DNA for the CDR3 is TGCAGCGCCCAAAGACAGGGAGGTGTGCAGTACTTC. It yields the protein CSAQRQGGVQYF.

The chain is built from TRBV2 and TRBJ1-2; 11 bases match TRBD1. Germline V CDR1 and CDR2: SNHLY, FYNNEI. This CDR3 has 14 residues. Unmatched junction bases numbered 4, after V lost 6 bases and J lost 4 bases. The CDR3 is CASSGTGGIYGYTF. CDR3 in DNA: TGTGCCAGCAGCGGGACAGGGGGGATCTATGGCTACACCTTC.

The V gene is TRBV5-1, the J gene TRBJ2-2; a possible D gene is TRBD2 (7 bases). The CDR3 totals 15 residues. Trimming shortened V by 7 bases and J by 1 base, and 14 bases separated the two germline ends. CDR1 is SGHRS and CDR2 is YFSETQ in the germline V gene. The CDR3 coding sequence is TGCGCCAGCTTTGGCGGGGGCCGGAACACCGGGGAGCTGTTTTTT. Protein sequence: CASFGGGRNTGELFF.

The V and J genes are TRBV15 and TRBJ1-6, with a tentative D call TRBD1 (5 bases). Germline V gives CDR1 LNHNV, CDR2 YYDKDF (reference sequence). CDR3 length: 15 amino acids. V dropped 0 bases and J dropped 9 bases, with 12 bases sitting between them. In nucleotides, the CDR3 is TGTGCCACCAGCAGAGATCGAGGGGATAGTTCACCCCTCCACTTT. The encoded protein is CATSRDRGDSSPLHF.

This chain connects TRBV7-9 to TRBJ1-2; possibly TRBD1 for D (5 bases). V was shortened by 0 bases and J by 8 bases, with 13 bases between the two germline ends. Germline V CDR1 and CDR2: SEHNR, FQNEAQ (reference sequence). CDR3 length: 14 residues. The CDR3 DNA reads as TGTGCCAGCAGCTTAGCGGGCAGGGAAGGGGGCTACACCTTC. Translation: CASSLAGREGGYTF.

The gene calls are TRBV7-2 and TRBJ1-6, with TRBD1 as a possible D gene (5 bases). CDR3 length: 16 amino acids. V was cut by 1 base and J by 7 bases, with 14 bases left in between. Germline loops: CDR1 SGHTA, CDR2 FQGNSA. CDR3 bases: TGTGCCAGCAGCTTAGTCCCAGACAGAGCCAATTCACCCCTCCACTTT. It translates to CASSLVPDRANSPLHF.

This sequence joins TRBV29-1 and TRBJ1-1, with 9 bases lining up with TRBD1. The CDR3 is 17 amino acids. The germline gives CDR1 SQVTM, CDR2 ANQGSEA. The trim removed 5 bases at V and 4 bases at J, leaving 17 bases unmatched. CDR3 residues: CSVKTTGTGPRGTEAFF. CDR3 bases: TGCAGCGTTAAAACCACCGGGACAGGGCCCAGGGGCACTGAAGCTTTCTTT.

This clonotype has just one count. The rearrangement links TRBV9 to TRBJ1-1; 9 bases agree with TRBD1. V dropped 4 bases and J dropped 3; count of bases not matched to a gene: 10. The CDR3 runs 16 residues. Germline CDR1 reads SGDLS; CDR2 reads YYNGEE. The CDR3 coding sequence is TGTGCCAGCAGCATGGGACAGGGTATTGGACACACTGAAGCTTTCTTT. Its translation: CASSMGQGIGHTEAFF.